Below are 26 T cell receptor beta chains sequenced from a single sample in a study of cytomegalovirus exposure and HLA in healthy donors. The PCR made use of 60 Vbeta and 13 Jbeta primers. Only in-frame clones appear in the TCRdb table, and some are missing; sequencing was by immunoSEQ multiplex PCR. Its table lists some 30,000 clones. The material sequenced was PBMCs. The receptors come from a man aged 35 to 55 in good health and CMV-seronegative.

The chain couples TRBV18 to TRBJ1-1, with 10 bases aligning to TRBD1. Germline CDR1 reads KGHSH; CDR2 reads LQKENI. V gave up 6 bases and J gave up 5 bases; unmatched junction bases: 6. This CDR3 region has 14 residues. CDR3 coding DNA: TGTGCCAGCTCGGCGACAGGGGGCTCGACTGAAGCTTTCTTT. Its protein product is CASSATGGSTEAFF.

The rearrangement joins TRBV29-1 to TRBJ2-3; 8 bases are shared with TRBD2. This CDR3 has 14 residues. V lost 8 bases to trimming and J lost 4 bases; unmatched junction nucleotides: 11. CDR1 and CDR2 from the germline V gene are SQVTM and ANQGSEA. The CDR3 nucleotides read TGCAGCACAAGGGCGCTAGCGGGTTCAGATACGCAGTATTTT. Its translation: CSTRALAGSDTQYF.

V is TRBV7-2 and J is TRBJ2-7; no definite D call. The germline gives CDR1 SGHTA, CDR2 FQGNSA. Between the trimmed V and J ends, which lost 1 base and 2 bases, there was a span of 9 bases. The length of the CDR3 is 14 residues. DNA of the CDR3: TGTGCCAGCAGCTTAGAACTGCTACCCTACGAGCAGTACTTC. It specifies CASSLELLPYEQYF.

To note about this clone: Germline and junction disagree at one end, which may indicate a read error. The chain recombines TRBV6-1 with TRBJ2-7; 8 positions agree with TRBD1. CDR1 and CDR2 from the germline V gene are MNHNS and SASEGT. The CDR3 sequence is 10 residues long. In DNA, the CDR3 is TGTGCCAGCAGTGAGGACAGGGAAGTCTTC. Translation: CASSEDREVF.

The rearrangement links TRBV9 to TRBJ2-1; 7 positions match TRBD2. This CDR3 is built from 15 residues. In germline, CDR1 is SGDLS, CDR2 YYNGEE. The V segment lost 2 bases and the J segment 1 base; nucleotides outside the gene matches: 3. CDR3 in DNA: TGTGCCAGCAGCGTCATTAGCGGGTCCTACAATGAGCAGTTCTTC. Protein sequence: CASSVISGSYNEQFF.

V gene TRBV4-3 combines with J gene TRBJ2-1; 7 nucleotides agree with TRBD2. Germline CDR1 reads LGHNA; CDR2 reads YSLEER. The CDR3 runs 15 residues. V gave up 1 base and J gave up 9 bases; unmatched junction bases: 9. The CDR3 sequence is CASSQGLVQRGEQFF. CDR3 DNA: TGCGCCAGCAGCCAAGGGCTTGTACAGCGGGGTGAGCAGTTCTTC.

The chain has TRBV6-5 and TRBJ1-1, with D maybe TRBD1 (5 bases). Per the germline V gene, CDR1 is MNHEY and CDR2 is SVGAGI. This CDR3 contains 12 residues. V was trimmed by 8 bases and J by 2 bases, leaving 9 bases between them. The CDR3 protein is CASWGGNTEAFF. In DNA, the CDR3 is TGTGCCAGCTGGGGGGGAAACACTGAAGCTTTCTTT.

The genes are TRBV7-9 and TRBJ1-1; no clear D. Per germline, CDR1 SEHNR and CDR2 FQNEAQ (reference sequence). The ends were cut back, 1 base at V and 1 base at J, with 4 bases in the middle. The CDR3 has 13 residues. The DNA for the CDR3 is TGTGCCAGCAGCTTAGACAGGAACACTGAAGCTTTCTTT. Residues: CASSLDRNTEAFF.

J is TRBJ1-5 and V is TRBV28, with D unclear. V lost 4 bases and J 9 bases, leaving 13 bases between the germline ends. Germline CDR1 MDHEN, CDR2 SYDVKM. The CDR3 runs to 13 residues. The CDR3 loop is CASSSSIALPQHF. The CDR3, as DNA: TGTGCCAGCAGTTCGTCGATAGCTCTGCCCCAGCATTTT.

V is TRBV27 and J is TRBJ1-4; the match to TRBD1 covers 7 bases. Per germline, CDR1 MNHEY and CDR2 SMNVEV (reference sequence). The CDR3 covers 18 residues. With V trimmed by 6 bases and J by 7 bases, 20 bases remained unmatched. The CDR3, as DNA: TGTGCCAGCAGAACCGAACAGGGGCGGAGAGGGCATACTGAAAAACTGTTTTTT. Protein sequence: CASRTEQGRRGHTEKLFF.

In the case of this clone: A read error may account for a junction end that differs from germline. This chain links TRBV5-1 with TRBJ2-5; D is unclear. The CDR3 contains 14 residues. CDR1 and CDR2 from the germline V gene are SGHRS and YFSETQ. The CDR3 is CASSIMARQENQYF. The CDR3 bases are TGCGCCAGCAGCATCATGGCGAGGCAAGAGAACCAGTACTTC.

The chain links TRBV7-2 to TRBJ2-4, with TRBD2 as a possible D gene (6 bases). The ends were cut back, 3 bases at V and 5 bases at J, with 14 bases in the middle. Germline V gene lookup returns CDR1 SGHTA and CDR2 FQGNSA. There are 15 residues in the CDR3. The CDR3 here is CASSLGGEAQNIQYF. The CDR3 nucleotides are TGTGCCAGCAGCTTGGGGGGAGAGGCCCAAAACATTCAGTACTTC.

The V gene is TRBV19, the J gene TRBJ2-7; TRBD1 matches at 9 bases. This CDR3 has 13 amino acids. Germline CDR1 reads LNHDA; CDR2 reads SQIVND (reference sequence). J was trimmed by 2 bases and V by 5 bases; bases with no gene match: 1. The CDR3 loop reads CASSRQGAYEQYF. The CDR3 coding sequence is TGTGCCAGTAGTCGACAGGGGGCCTACGAGCAGTACTTC.

V is TRBV6-1 and J is TRBJ2-5; D may be TRBD2 (5 bases). The assigned J gene may be wrong: the sequence end matches TRBJ2-7 better. Germline-derived CDR1 and CDR2 are MNHNS and SASEGT. The CDR3 has 12 residues. CDR3 DNA sequence: TGTGCCAGCAACGGGGACTCCTACGAGCAGTACTTC. Its translation is CASNGDSYEQYF.

The chain carries TRBV13 and TRBJ2-1; unclear D gene. The germline V gene encodes CDR1 PRHDT and CDR2 FYEKMQ (reference sequence). This CDR3 has 12 residues. The V end lost 3 bases, the J end lost 8 bases, and 8 bases lay between the germline ends. This chain's CDR3 is CASSFRVHEQFF. CDR3 coding DNA: TGTGCCAGCAGCTTTCGGGTCCATGAGCAGTTCTTC.

V is TRBV30 and J is TRBJ2-1; the D is unclear. V dropped 6 bases and J dropped 4 bases, with 7 bases sitting between them. Germline loops: CDR1 GTSNPN, CDR2 SVGIG (reference sequence). The CDR3 length is 11 residues. The CDR3 region has the DNA TGTGCCTGCCTCGGTTACAATGAGCAGTTCTTC. Encoded protein: CACLGYNEQFF. The whole variable domain, filled in from reference TRBV30 and TRBJ2-1, reads SQTIHQWPATLVQPVGSPLSLECTVEGTSNPNLYWYRQAAGRGLQLLFYSVGIGQISSEVPQNLSASRPQDRQFILSSKKLLLSDSGFYLCACLGYNEQFFGPGTRLTVL.

The chain joins TRBV14 to TRBJ2-3; D not resolved. V shed 4 bases and J shed 6 bases, with 8 bases lying between them. Germline values: CDR1 SGHDN, CDR2 FVKESK. The CDR3 is made up of 12 amino acids. The CDR3 DNA sequence: TGTGCCAGCAGCCTCTCTGCGGATACGCAGTATTTT. Translated: CASSLSADTQYF.

The V gene is TRBV6-4, the J gene TRBJ2-3, with D uncertain. The CDR3 length is 13 residues. V lost 4 bases and J lost 2, with 7 bases in between. Germline CDR1 reads MRHNA; CDR2 reads SNTAGT. CDR3 sequence: CASSASSTDTQYF. The CDR3 region has the DNA TGTGCCAGCAGTGCGTCCTCCACAGATACGCAGTATTTT.

In terms of frequency, this clone is medium-sized. V gene TRBV28 combines with J gene TRBJ2-6; 12 bases fit TRBD1. The CDR3 length is 17 residues. Germline V gene sequence: CDR1 MDHEN, CDR2 SYDVKM. With V trimmed by 3 bases and J by 4 bases, 4 bases remained unmatched. In DNA form, the CDR3 reads TGTGCCAGCAGTTTTCGGGACAGGGGGCTCGGGGCCAACGTCCTGACTTTC. This translates into CASSFRDRGLGANVLTF.

The chain employs TRBV7-2 and TRBJ1-5, with D possibly matching TRBD1 (5 bases). CDR1 and CDR2 from the germline V gene are SGHTA and FQGNSA. The ends were cut back, 5 bases at V and 4 bases at J, with 9 bases in the middle. This CDR3 is 13 amino acids long. This chain's CDR3 is CASSLRVNQPQHF. DNA of the CDR3: TGTGCCAGCAGCCTCAGGGTAAATCAGCCCCAGCATTTT.

The chain combines TRBV6-5 with TRBJ2-5; D is ambiguous. CDR1 is MNHEY and CDR2 is SVGAGI in the germline V gene. The CDR3 has 15 amino acids. V was trimmed by 0 bases and J by 4 bases, leaving 12 bases between them. The CDR3 protein is CASSYSKLPLETQYF. In nucleotides, the CDR3 is TGTGCCAGCAGTTACTCGAAACTTCCACTAGAGACCCAGTACTTC.

CDR3 protein: CASSGTSLGREQFF. The CDR3 coding sequence is TGTGCCAGCTCAGGGACTAGCTTGGGACGTGAGCAGTTCTTC. The rearrangement links TRBV18 to TRBJ2-1, with 9 bases matching TRBD2. The V segment lost 5 bases and the J segment 9 bases; nucleotides outside the gene matches: 8. This CDR3 spans 14 amino acids. Germline V gene data show CDR1 as KGHSH and CDR2 as LQKENI.

This chain uses TRBV6-1 with TRBJ2-5; no clear D gene. CDR3 length: 13 residues. Trimming pared 2 bases from V and 5 bases from J, leaving 9 bases between. From germline, CDR1 is MNHNS and CDR2 SASEGT. The CDR3 DNA reads TGTGCCAGCAGTGAACCTATCCTCGAGACCCAGTACTTC. It is translated as CASSEPILETQYF.

This clone shows up as medium-sized by frequency. The CDR3 loop is CASSRWSYEQYF. The CDR3 bases are TGTGCCAGCAGCCGGTGGAGCTACGAGCAGTACTTC. V gene TRBV11-2 combines with J gene TRBJ2-7; D gene unclear. The CDR3 loop spans 12 amino acids. Germline CDR1 and CDR2: SGHAT and FQNNGV. Between the trimmed V and J ends, which lost 5 bases and 3 bases, there was a span of 8 bases.

This chain links TRBV28 with TRBJ2-3, with D maybe TRBD2 (7 bases). Germline V CDR1 and CDR2: MDHEN, SYDVKM. The V end was cut by 4 bases, the J end by 0 bases, with 20 bases between. The CDR3 extends over 18 amino acids. CDR3 DNA: TGTGCCAGCAGTTGGGGGGGCCGGGTCGGGGTTAGCACAGATACGCAGTATTTT. This codes for CASSWGGRVGVSTDTQYF.

The chain carries TRBV29-1 and TRBJ2-3; 13 nucleotides align to TRBD2. In germline, CDR1 is SQVTM, CDR2 ANQGSEA. After removal of 4 bases from V and 4 bases from J, the junction contained 2 bases not matched to a gene. There are 14 residues in the CDR3. CDR3 coding DNA: TGCAGCGTTGGCGGACTAGCGGGAGCAGATACGCAGTATTTT. This codes for CSVGGLAGADTQYF.